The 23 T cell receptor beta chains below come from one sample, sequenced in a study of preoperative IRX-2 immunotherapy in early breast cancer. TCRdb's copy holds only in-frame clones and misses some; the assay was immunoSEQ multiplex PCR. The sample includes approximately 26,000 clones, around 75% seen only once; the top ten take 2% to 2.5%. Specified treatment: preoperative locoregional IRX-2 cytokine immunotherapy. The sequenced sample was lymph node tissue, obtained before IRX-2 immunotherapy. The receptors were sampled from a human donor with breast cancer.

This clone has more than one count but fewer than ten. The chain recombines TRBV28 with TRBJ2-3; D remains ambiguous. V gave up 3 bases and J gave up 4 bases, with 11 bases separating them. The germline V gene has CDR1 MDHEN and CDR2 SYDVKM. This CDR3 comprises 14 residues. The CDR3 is CASSLTLRADTQYF. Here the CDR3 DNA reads TGTGCCAGCAGTTTGACCCTGCGCGCAGATACGCAGTATTTT.

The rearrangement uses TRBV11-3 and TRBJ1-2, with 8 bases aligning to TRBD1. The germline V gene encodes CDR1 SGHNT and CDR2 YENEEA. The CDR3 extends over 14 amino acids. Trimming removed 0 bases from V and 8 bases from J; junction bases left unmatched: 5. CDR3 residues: CASSLDGTGSGYTF. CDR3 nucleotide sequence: TGTGCCAGCAGCTTAGATGGGACAGGCTCCGGCTACACCTTC. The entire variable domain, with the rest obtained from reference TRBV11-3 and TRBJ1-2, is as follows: EAGVVQSPRYKIIEKKQPVAFWCNPISGHNTLYWYLQNLGQGPELLIRYENEEAVDDSQLPKDRFSAERLKGVDSTLKIQPAELGDSAVYLCASSLDGTGSGYTFGSGTRLTVV.

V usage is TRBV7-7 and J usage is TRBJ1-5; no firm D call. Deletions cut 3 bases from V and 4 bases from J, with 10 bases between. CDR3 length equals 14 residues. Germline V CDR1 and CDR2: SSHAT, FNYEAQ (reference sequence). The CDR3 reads CASSFVTANQPQHF. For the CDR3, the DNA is TGTGCCAGCAGCTTTGTGACTGCGAATCAGCCCCAGCATTTT.

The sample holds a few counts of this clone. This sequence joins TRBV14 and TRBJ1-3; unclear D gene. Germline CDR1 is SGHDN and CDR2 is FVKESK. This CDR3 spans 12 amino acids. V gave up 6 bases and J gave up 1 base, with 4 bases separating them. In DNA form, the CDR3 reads TGTGCCAGCAGTGTTTCTGGAAACACCATATATTTT. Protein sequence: CASSVSGNTIYF.

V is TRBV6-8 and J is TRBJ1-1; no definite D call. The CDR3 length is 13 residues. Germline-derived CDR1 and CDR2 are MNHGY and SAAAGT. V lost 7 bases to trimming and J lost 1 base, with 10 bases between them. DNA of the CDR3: TGTGCCAGCATCGCACGGCGGAACACTGAAGCTTTCTTT. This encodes CASIARRNTEAFF.

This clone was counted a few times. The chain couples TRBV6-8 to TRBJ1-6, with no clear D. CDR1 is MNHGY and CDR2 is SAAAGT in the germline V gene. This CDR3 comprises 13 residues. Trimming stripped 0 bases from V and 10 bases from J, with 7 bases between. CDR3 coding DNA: TGTGCCAGCAGTTACTCGCCGGGGTCACCCCTCCACTTT. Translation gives CASSYSPGSPLHF.

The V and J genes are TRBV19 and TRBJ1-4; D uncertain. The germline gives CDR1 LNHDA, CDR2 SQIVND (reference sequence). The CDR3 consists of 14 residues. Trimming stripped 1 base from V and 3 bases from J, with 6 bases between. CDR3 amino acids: CASSIGAANEKLFF. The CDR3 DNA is TGTGCCAGTAGTATAGGGGCGGCTAATGAAAAACTGTTTTTT.

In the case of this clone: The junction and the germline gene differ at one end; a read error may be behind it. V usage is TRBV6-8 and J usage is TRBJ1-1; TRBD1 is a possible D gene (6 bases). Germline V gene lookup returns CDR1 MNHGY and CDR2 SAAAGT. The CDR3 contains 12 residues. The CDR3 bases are TGTGCCATCAGTGCCCAGGGGACTGAAGCTTTCTTT. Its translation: CAISAQGTEAFF.

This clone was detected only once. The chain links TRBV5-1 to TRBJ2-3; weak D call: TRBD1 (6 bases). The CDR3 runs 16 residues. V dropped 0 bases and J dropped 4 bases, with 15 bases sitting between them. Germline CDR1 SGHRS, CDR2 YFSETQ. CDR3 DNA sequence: TGCGCCAGCAGCTTGGTGACTGGGGGCATACCAGATACGCAGTATTTT. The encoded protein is CASSLVTGGIPDTQYF.

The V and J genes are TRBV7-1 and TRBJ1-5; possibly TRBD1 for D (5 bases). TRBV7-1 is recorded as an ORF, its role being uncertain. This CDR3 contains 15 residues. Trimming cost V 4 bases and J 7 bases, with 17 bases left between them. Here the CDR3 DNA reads TGTGCCAGCAGCTTAGGCGAGGGGCGGGGGCAGCCCCAGCATTTT. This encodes CASSLGEGRGQPQHF.

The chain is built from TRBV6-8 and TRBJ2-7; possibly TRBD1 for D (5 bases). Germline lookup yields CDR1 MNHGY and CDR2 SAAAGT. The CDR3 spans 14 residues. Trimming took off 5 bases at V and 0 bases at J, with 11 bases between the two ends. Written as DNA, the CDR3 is TGTGCCAGCAGTGATAGACAGAACTCCTACGAGCAGTACTTC. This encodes CASSDRQNSYEQYF.

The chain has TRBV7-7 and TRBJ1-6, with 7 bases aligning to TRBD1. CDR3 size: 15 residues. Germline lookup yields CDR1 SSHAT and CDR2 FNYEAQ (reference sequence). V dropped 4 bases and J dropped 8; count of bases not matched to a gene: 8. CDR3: CASSSTGSNDSPLHF. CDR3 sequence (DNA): TGTGCCAGCAGCTCGACAGGGAGTAATGATTCACCCCTCCACTTT.

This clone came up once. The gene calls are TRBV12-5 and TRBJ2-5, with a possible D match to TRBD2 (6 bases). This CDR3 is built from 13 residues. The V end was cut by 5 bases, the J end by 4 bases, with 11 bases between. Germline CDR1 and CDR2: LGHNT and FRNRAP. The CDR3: CASGPSGVETQYF. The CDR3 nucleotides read TGTGCTAGTGGTCCGTCGGGGGTAGAGACCCAGTACTTC.

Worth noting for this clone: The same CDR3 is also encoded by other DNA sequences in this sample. The CDR3 region is CASSYRGAEAFF. The CDR3, as DNA: TGTGCCAGCAGTTACAGGGGCGCGGAAGCTTTCTTT. V usage is TRBV6-8 and J usage is TRBJ1-1; D is possibly TRBD1 (5 bases). The CDR3 has 12 amino acids. V lost 2 bases and J 8 bases, leaving 9 bases between the germline ends. From germline, CDR1 is MNHGY and CDR2 SAAAGT.

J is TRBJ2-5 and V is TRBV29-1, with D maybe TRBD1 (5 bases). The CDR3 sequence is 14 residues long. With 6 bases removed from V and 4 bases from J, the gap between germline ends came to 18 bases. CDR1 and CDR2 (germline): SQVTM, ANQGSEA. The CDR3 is CSVGVQGNRETQYF. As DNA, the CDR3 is TGCAGCGTAGGGGTGCAAGGGAACCGAGAGACCCAGTACTTC.

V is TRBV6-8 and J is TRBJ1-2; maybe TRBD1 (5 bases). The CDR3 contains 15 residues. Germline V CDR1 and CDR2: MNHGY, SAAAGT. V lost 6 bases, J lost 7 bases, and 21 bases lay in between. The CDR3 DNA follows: TGTGCCAGCAGCAACCCTCGGGGGAGTCGACGTGGCTACACCTTC. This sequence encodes CASSNPRGSRRGYTF.

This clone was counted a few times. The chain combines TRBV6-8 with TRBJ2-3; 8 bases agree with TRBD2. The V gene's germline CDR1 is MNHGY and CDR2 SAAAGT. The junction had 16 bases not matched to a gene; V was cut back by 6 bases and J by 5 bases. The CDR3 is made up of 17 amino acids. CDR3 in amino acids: CASSYGSRGGRLDTQYF. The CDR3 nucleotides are TGTGCCAGCAGCTACGGCAGCCGGGGGGGGCGGTTAGATACGCAGTATTTT.

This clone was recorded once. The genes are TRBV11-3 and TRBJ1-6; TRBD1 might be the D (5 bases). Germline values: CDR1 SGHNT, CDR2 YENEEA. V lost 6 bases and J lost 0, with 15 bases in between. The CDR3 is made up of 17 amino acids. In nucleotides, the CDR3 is TGTGCCAGCAGTTTACAGGCCAGGAGCTCCTATAATTCACCCCTCCACTTT. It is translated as CASSLQARSSYNSPLHF.

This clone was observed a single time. The CDR3 here is CASSYSIQGQRGNQPQHF. The CDR3 bases are TGTGCCAGCAGTTACTCGATACAGGGCCAAAGGGGCAATCAGCCCCAGCATTTT. This chain uses TRBV6-8 with TRBJ1-5; D may be TRBD1 (6 bases). Germline CDR1 reads MNHGY; CDR2 reads SAAAGT. The CDR3 has 18 residues. Deletions cut 0 bases from V and 2 bases from J, with 17 bases between.

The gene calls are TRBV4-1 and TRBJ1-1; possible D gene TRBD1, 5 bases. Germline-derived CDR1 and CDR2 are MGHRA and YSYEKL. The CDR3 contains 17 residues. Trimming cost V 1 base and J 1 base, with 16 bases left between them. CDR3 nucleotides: TGCGCCAGCAGCCAAGGTCAGGGCCTACCATGGAACACTGAAGCTTTCTTT. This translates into CASSQGQGLPWNTEAFF.

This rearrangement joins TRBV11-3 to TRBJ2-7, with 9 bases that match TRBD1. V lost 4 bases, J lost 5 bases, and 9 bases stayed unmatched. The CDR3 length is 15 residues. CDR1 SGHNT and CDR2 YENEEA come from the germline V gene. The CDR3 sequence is CASSSSRTGEHEQYF. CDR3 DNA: TGTGCCAGCAGCTCCTCCCGGACAGGGGAACACGAGCAGTACTTC.

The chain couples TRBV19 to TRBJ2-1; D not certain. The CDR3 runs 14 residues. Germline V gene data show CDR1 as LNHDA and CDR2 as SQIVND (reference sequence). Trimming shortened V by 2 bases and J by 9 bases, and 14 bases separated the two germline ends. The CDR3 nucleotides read TGTGCCAGTAGTATAATCGGTGATGGGTCTGAGCAGTTCTTC. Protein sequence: CASSIIGDGSEQFF.

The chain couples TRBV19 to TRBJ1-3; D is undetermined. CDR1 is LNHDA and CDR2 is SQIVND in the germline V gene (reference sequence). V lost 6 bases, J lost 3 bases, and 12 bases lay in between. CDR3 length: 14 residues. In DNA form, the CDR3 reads TGTGCCAGTAGACTCCCGGGAAGTGGAAACACCATATATTTT. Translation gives CASRLPGSGNTIYF. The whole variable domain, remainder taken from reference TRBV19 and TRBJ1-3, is DGGITQSPKYLFRKEGQNVTLSCEQNLNHDAMYWYRQDPGQGLRLIYYSQIVNDFQKGDIAEGYSVSREKKESFPLTVTSAQKNPTAFYLCASRLPGSGNTIYFGEGSWLTVV.